These T cell receptor beta chains were read from a single sample in a study of shared clonotypes between healthy human individuals. Produced via immunoSEQ multiplex PCR; TCRdb's table is partial and in-frame only. The sample consists of about 2.1 million clones, approximately 94% of them appearing once. Material for sequencing was naive CD8+ T cells from PBMCs. These receptors all stem from a young man in good health. Some clones in this sample may be carry-over from other donors' samples. Both conserved end residues are trimmed from each CDR3.

v_gene	j_gene	len	CDR3aa
TRBV7-9	TRBJ2-7	11	ASSFGTGGEQY
TRBV5-1	TRBJ2-2	13	ASSSDRDGTGELF
TRBV28	TRBJ2-3	14	GIGGLAGSAWDTQY
TRBV11-2	TRBJ2-1	13	ASSLWEREAPEQF
TRBV28	TRBJ1-2	11	ASSLRTALGYT
TRBV10-3	TRBJ2-7	9	AIGPGLEQY
TRBV9	TRBJ2-7	12	ASSPYKGWDEQY
TRBV5-1	TRBJ2-2	15	ASSLAGLAANTGELF
TRBV27	TRBJ1-2	9	ASSTLGYLS
TRBV5-4	TRBJ1-1	14	ASSLRPGSLNTEAF
TRBV2	TRBJ2-4	13	ASSEGHSVQNIQY
TRBV2	TRBJ2-2	12	ASTSGPYTGELF
TRBV6-1	TRBJ1-5	13	ASSENRALNQPQH
TRBV9	TRBJ2-1	15	ASSVTSLAGSYNEQF
TRBV6-5	TRBJ1-6	12	ASSYAEGNSPLH
TRBV27	TRBJ1-1	12	ASSLSRGGTEAF
TRBV9	TRBJ1-4	14	ASRPGTGAGNEKLF
TRBV29-1	TRBJ2-7	11	SVENRGSYEQY
TRBV6-1	TRBJ2-1	12	ASIHGNRYNEQF
TRBV6-5	TRBJ2-7	13	ASSPRLAGSYEQY
TRBV5-1	TRBJ2-7	14	ASSPLLSWGPDEQY
TRBV9	TRBJ1-1	12	ASSAWDGGTEAF
TRBV5-1	TRBJ2-3	14	ASSGGLAGWRDTQY
TRBV10-3	TRBJ2-7	9	AISSTGEQY
TRBV27	TRBJ2-1	11	ASSLAGYNEQF
TRBV28	TRBJ2-2	13	ASSWVGLNTGELF
TRBV9	TRBJ2-3	12	ASSVDSVADTQY
TRBV27	TRBJ2-1	14	ASSPPRDRDSWEQF
TRBV20-1	TRBJ1-2	6	LTEGYT
TRBV13	TRBJ2-3	14	ASSSGLAIDTDTQY
TRBV5-1	TRBJ2-5	13	ASSLEGGLQETQY
TRBV29-1	TRBJ1-2	10	SALGGAYGYT
TRBV6-1	TRBJ2-1	14	ASSGRTSPSYNEQF
TRBV19	TRBJ1-2	13	ASRPSTASNYGYT
TRBV25-1	TRBJ2-2	15	ASSEYGGAGMTGELF
TRBV27	TRBJ2-2	12	ASSPTGLTGELF
TRBV2	TRBJ2-7	12	ASGPGGARYEQY
TRBV9	TRBJ1-4	13	ASSPAVTLYEKLF
TRBV19	TRBJ1-2	12	ASSTPTAPYGYT
TRBV7-9	TRBJ2-1	14	ASSSDGEGMNNEQF
TRBV7-8	TRBJ2-3	14	ASSLASGRGTDTQY
TRBV20-1	TRBJ2-4	8	SAEQNIQY
TRBV4-3	TRBJ2-3	15	ASSQDTEGLGTDTQY
TRBV9	TRBJ2-6	15	ASSLTTSASGANVLT